The rows below give T cell receptor beta chains drawn from one sample of a study of Ad26.COV2.S vaccination and SARS-CoV-2 variants. Only in-frame clones appear in the TCRdb table, and some are missing; sequencing was by immunoSEQ multiplex PCR. The sample gives hundreds of thousands of clones, more than 85% of which show up once; around 4.5% is in the top ten. The specimen was peripheral blood, collected in a trial of Ad26.COV2.S vaccine versus placebo. The source of these receptors is a person aged 18 to 59 who received the Ad26.COV2.S COVID-19 vaccine or a placebo. Each CDR3 is given with its conserved first and last residue. The D gene is left open where the match is weak. Some rows mark clone size as missing; the rest say once, few, many or name a class of expanded clone.

d_call,j_call,clone_size,v_call,cdr3_nt,cdr3_aa
TRBD1,TRBJ1-2,.,TRBV10-3,TGTGCCATCAGAGTACGGGGGACAGATACAAATTATGGCTACACCTTC,CAIRVRGTDTNYGYTF
TRBD1,TRBJ2-7,.,TRBV18,TGTGCCAGCTCACCACCAGGGACAGGGACAACCAAAAGTTACGAGCAGTACTTC,CASSPPGTGTTKSYEQYF
TRBD2,TRBJ2-7,.,TRBV27,TGTGCCAGCAGTTTGGGACTAGCGTCCTCCTACGAGCAGTACTTC,CASSLGLASSYEQYF
.,TRBJ2-3,.,TRBV28,TGTGCCAGCAGTTTACGGACGGCGAGCACAGATACGCAGTATTTT,CASSLRTASTDTQYF
TRBD1,TRBJ2-5,.,TRBV27,TGTGCCAGCAGGGACAGGGTACAAGAGACCCAGTACTTC,CASRDRVQETQYF
.,TRBJ2-2,.,TRBV27,TGTGCCAGCAGTTTAAGTACAGCAACCGGGGAGCTGTTTTTT,CASSLSTATGELFF
TRBD1,TRBJ2-7,.,TRBV10-2,TGCGCCAGCCGGGACAGGATGGGGGAGCAGTACTTC,CASRDRMGEQYF
.,TRBJ2-3,.,TRBV5-1,TGCGCCAGCAGCTTGGGAACGGATTCTGGCACAGATACGCAGTATTTT,CASSLGTDSGTDTQYF
TRBD1,TRBJ1-2,.,TRBV19,TGTGCCAGCGGGGACAGGGGGAACTATGGCTACACCTTC,CASGDRGNYGYTF
.,TRBJ1-5,.,TRBV15,TGTGCCACCAGCAGATCTGGGCAGGGCAATCAGCCCCAGCATTTT,CATSRSGQGNQPQHF
TRBD1,TRBJ1-1,.,TRBV7-2,TGTGCCAGCAGCCCCGGACAGGGGGCCCCGAACACTGAAGCTTTCTTT,CASSPGQGAPNTEAFF
.,TRBJ1-5,.,TRBV7-2,TGTGCCAGCAGCCCCGGGCAACTAGGGAGCAATCAGCCCCAGCATTTT,CASSPGQLGSNQPQHF
.,TRBJ1-2,few,TRBV4-1,TGCGCCAGCAGCCAAACGGGCAGCTATGGCTACACCTTC,CASSQTGSYGYTF
TRBD2,TRBJ2-7,once,TRBV6-2/TRBV6-3,TGTGCCAGCAGTCCCCATAGCGGGGACGACTACGAGCAGTACTTC,CASSPHSGDDYEQYF
.,TRBJ1-5,once,TRBV15,TGTGCCACCAGCAGAGCGTACACAGGGAGGGGGTTTAGCAATCAGCCCCAGCATTTT,CATSRAYTGRGFSNQPQHF
TRBD1,TRBJ2-3,.,TRBV5-8,TGTGCCAGCAGCTTCTTACAGGGGGCAACAGATACGCAGTATTTT,CASSFLQGATDTQYF
.,TRBJ1-5,.,TRBV24-1,TGTGCCACCAGTGGAGGTAGCAATCAGCCCCAGCATTTT,CATSGGSNQPQHF
.,TRBJ1-6,.,TRBV7-9,TGTGCCAGCAGTAAGGGAACGGACAGCGATAATTCACCCCTCCACTTT,CASSKGTDSDNSPLHF
.,TRBJ2-2,.,TRBV5-4,TGTGCCAGCAGCTTGGATACACCGAACACCGGGGAGCTGTTTTTT,CASSLDTPNTGELFF
.,TRBJ2-2,.,TRBV7-6,TGTGCCAGCAGCACCGGCCTCGGGGAGCTGTTTTTT,CASSTGLGELFF
.,TRBJ1-1,.,TRBV18,TGTGCCAGCTCACCACTTCGGCAAGAGGTCACTGAAGCTTTCTTT,CASSPLRQEVTEAFF
TRBD2,TRBJ2-2,.,TRBV29-1,TGCAGCGTTGCAAGGGAGGGGACCGGGGAGCTGTTTTTT,CSVAREGTGELFF
TRBD1,TRBJ1-6,.,TRBV18,TGTGCCAGCTCACCGAAGACAGGGTCCAGGAATTCACCCCTCCACTTT,CASSPKTGSRNSPLHF
.,TRBJ1-5,.,TRBV19,TGTGCCAGTAGTATTCAAGGTAGCAATCAGCCCCAGCATTTT,CASSIQGSNQPQHF
TRBD1,TRBJ2-7,.,TRBV5-1,TGCGCCAGCAGCGCCACCGGGACAGGGGTTTGGGAGCAGTACTTC,CASSATGTGVWEQYF
TRBD1,TRBJ2-4,.,TRBV10-3,TGTGCCAGCAGAACAGGGGGCTCTGTCAAAAACATTCAGTACTTC,CASRTGGSVKNIQYF